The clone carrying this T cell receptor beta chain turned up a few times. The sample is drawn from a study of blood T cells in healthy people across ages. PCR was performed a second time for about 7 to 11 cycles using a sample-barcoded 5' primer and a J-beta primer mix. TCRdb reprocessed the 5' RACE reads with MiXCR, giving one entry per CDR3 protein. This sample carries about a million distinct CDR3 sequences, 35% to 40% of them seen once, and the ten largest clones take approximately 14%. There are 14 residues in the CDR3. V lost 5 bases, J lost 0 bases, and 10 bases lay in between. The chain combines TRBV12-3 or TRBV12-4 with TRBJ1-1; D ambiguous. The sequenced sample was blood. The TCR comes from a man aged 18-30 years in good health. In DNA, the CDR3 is TGTGCCAGCAGTCTCAATCTGTTGAACACTGAAGCTTTCTTT. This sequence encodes CASSLNLLNTEAFF.